This T cell receptor beta chain comes out of a study of blood T cells in healthy people across ages. Study observations and caveats: Diversity of TCR beta per million T cells declined in a roughly linear way with age.

This clonotype was seen a few times. Antigen unknown. From germline, CDR1 is LGHDT and CDR2 YNNKEL (reference sequence). This CDR3 is 14 amino acids long. The V end was cut by 4 bases, the J end by 5 bases, with 12 bases between. Next came a second PCR, run for roughly 6 to 11 cycles, which used a sample-barcoded 5' primer along with a J-beta primer mix. TCRdb ran MiXCR on the 5' RACE reads and lists one entry per CDR3 protein. The sample yields 600,000 or so distinct CDR3 sequences, around 21% seen once. The TCR originated in a man aged 65 to 79 in good health. The chain combines TRBV3-1 with TRBJ2-4; D possibly uses TRBD1 or TRBD2 (5 bases each). Sequencing used blood. CDR3 nucleotides: TGTGCCAGCAGCCCCCGGGACGCCGAAAACATTCAGTACTTC. This sequence encodes CASSPRDAENIQYF.